This T cell receptor beta chain comes out of a study of blood T cell repertoires in COVID-19. TCRdb's table, derived via immunoSEQ multiplex PCR, lists solely in-frame clones and lacks some. This table has 29,000 or so clones, about 90% appearing once. This clone was detected only once. The CDR3 extends over 14 amino acids. Germline-derived CDR1 and CDR2 are MNHNY and SVGAGI (reference sequence). The V segment lost 2 bases and the J segment 13 bases; nucleotides outside the gene matches: 10. The chain recombines TRBV6-6 with TRBJ1-4; 7 bases line up with TRBD1. The sequencing sample was made of peripheral blood. The origin of this receptor is a man aged 50 to 60 with active COVID-19. CDR3 DNA sequence: TGTGCCAGCAGTTACGGCAGGGGGGAACCTGGACTGTTTTTT. This translates into CASSYGRGEPGLFF.